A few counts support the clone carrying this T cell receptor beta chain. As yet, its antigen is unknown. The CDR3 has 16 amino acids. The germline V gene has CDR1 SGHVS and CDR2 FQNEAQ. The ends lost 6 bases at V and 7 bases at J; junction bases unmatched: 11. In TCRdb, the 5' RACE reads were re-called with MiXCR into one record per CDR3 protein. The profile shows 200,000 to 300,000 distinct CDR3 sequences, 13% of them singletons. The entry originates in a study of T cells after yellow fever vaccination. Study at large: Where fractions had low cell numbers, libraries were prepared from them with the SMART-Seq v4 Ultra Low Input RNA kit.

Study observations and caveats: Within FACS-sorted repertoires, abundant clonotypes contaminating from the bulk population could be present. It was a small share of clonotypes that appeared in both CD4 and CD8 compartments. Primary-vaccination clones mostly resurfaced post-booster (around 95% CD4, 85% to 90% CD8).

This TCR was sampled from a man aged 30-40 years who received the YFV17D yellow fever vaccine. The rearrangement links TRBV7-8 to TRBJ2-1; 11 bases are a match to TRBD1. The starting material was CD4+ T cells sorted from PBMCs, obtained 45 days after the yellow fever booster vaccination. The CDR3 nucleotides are TGTGCCAGCAGTTCATACCGGGACAGGGGGTGGAATGAGCAGTTCTTC. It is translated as CASSSYRDRGWNEQFF. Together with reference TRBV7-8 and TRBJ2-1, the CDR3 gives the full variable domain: GAGVSQSPRYKVAKRGQDVALRCDPISGHVSLFWYQQALGQGPEFLTYFQNEAQLDKSGLPSDRFFAERPEGSVSTLKIQRTQQEDSAVYLCASSSYRDRGWNEQFFGPGTRLTVL.